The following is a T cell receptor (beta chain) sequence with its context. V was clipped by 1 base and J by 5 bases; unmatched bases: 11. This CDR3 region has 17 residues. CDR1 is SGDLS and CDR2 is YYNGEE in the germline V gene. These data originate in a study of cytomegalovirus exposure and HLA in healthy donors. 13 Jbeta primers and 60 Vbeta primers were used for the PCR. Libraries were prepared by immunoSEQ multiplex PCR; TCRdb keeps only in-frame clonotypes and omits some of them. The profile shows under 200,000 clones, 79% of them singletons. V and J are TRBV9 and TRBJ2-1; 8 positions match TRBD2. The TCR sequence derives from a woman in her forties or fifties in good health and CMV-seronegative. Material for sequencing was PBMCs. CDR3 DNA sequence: TGTGCCAGCAGCGTAATCGGTAGCGGGAAGCTTCACAATGAGCAGTTCTTC. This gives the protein CASSVIGSGKLHNEQFF.